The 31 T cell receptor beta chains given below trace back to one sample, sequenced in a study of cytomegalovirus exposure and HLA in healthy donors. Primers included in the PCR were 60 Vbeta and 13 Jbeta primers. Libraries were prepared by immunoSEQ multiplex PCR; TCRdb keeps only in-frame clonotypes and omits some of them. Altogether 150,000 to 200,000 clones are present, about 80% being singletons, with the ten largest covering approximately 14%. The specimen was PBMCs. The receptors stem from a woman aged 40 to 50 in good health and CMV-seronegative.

This CDR3 reads CASSQEAHGNSPLHF. In DNA, the CDR3 is TGTGCCAGCAGCCAAGAGGCACACGGGAATTCACCCCTCCACTTT. This chain uses TRBV4-2 with TRBJ1-6, with no clear D. V was cut by 0 bases and J by 7 bases, with 10 bases left in between. The CDR3 totals 15 residues. The germline gives CDR1 LGHNA, CDR2 YNFKEQ.

DNA for the CDR3: TGCGCCAGCAGCCAAGAGGTGACAGGAGATTCACCCCTCCACTTT. Amino acids: CASSQEVTGDSPLHF. The chain carries TRBV4-1 and TRBJ1-6; D might be TRBD1 (6 bases). The CDR3 length is 15 residues. Germline CDR1 and CDR2: MGHRA and YSYEKL. V dropped 0 bases and J dropped 8 bases, with 11 bases sitting between them.

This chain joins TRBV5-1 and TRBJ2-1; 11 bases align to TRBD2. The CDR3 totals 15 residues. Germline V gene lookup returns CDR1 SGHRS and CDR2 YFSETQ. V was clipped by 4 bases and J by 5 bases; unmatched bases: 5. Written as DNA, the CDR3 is TGCGCCAGCAGCCCCGGGACTAGCGGACACAATGAGCAGTTCTTC. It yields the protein CASSPGTSGHNEQFF.

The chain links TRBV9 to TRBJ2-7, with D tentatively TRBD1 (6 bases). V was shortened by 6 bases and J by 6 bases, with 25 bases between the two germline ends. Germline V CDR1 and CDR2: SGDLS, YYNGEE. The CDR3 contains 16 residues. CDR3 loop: CASTLGGDLPKCEQYF. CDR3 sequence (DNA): TGTGCCAGCACCCTAGGGGGTGACCTGCCGAAATGCGAGCAGTACTTC.

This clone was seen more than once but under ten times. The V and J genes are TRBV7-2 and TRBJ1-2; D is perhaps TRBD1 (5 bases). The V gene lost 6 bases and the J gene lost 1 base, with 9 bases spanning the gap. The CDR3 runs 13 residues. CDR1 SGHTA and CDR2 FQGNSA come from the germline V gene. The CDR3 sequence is CASRGEGNYGYTF. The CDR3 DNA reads TGTGCCAGCAGAGGGGAGGGTAACTATGGCTACACCTTC.

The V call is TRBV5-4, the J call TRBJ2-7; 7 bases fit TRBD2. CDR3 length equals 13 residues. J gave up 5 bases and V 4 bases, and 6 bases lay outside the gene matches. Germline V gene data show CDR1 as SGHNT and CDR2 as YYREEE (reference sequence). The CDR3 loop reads CASSAGLRNEQYF. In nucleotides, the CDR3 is TGTGCCAGCAGCGCGGGACTACGTAACGAGCAGTACTTC.

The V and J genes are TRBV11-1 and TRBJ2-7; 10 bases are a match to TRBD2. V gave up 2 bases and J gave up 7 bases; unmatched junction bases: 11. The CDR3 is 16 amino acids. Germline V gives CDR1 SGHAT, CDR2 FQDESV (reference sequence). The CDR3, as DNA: TGTGCCAGCAGCTTATTCTCTCTAGCGGGAGAGGGGGAGCAGTACTTC. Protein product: CASSLFSLAGEGEQYF. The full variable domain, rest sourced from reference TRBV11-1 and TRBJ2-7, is EAEVAQSPRYKITEKSQAVAFWCDPISGHATLYWYRQILGQGPELLVQFQDESVVDDSQLPKDRFSAERLKGVDSTLKIQPAELGDSAMYLCASSLFSLAGEGEQYFGPGTRLTVT.

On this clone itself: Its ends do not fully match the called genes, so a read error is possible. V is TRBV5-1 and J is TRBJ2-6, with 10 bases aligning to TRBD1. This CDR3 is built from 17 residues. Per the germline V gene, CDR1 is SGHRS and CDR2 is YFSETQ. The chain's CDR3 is CASSWGDRGSGANGLTF. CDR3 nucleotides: TGCGCCAGCAGCTGGGGGGACAGGGGATCCGGGGCCAACGGCCTGACTTTC.

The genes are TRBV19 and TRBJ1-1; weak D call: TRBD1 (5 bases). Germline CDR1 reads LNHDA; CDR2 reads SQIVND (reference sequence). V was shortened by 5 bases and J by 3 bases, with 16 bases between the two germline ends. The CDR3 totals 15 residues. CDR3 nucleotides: TGTGCCAGTAGTTCCTGGCAGGGAGGGGACACTGAAGCTTTCTTT. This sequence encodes CASSSWQGGDTEAFF.

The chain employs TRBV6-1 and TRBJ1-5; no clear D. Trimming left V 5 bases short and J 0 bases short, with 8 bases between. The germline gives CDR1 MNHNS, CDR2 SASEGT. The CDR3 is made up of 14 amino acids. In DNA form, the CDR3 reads TGTGCCAGCAGTCCGATCTATAGCAATCAGCCCCAGCATTTT. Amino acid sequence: CASSPIYSNQPQHF.

This CDR3 is CAWSKERTGPTGELFF. The CDR3 bases are TGTGCCTGGAGTAAAGAGAGGACAGGGCCCACCGGGGAGCTGTTTTTT. This chain joins TRBV30 and TRBJ2-2; 8 bases are a match to TRBD1. V shed 2 bases and J 4 bases; nucleotides not matched to a gene: 9. The germline CDR1 and CDR2 sequences are GTSNPN and SVGIG (reference sequence). This CDR3 is built from 16 residues.

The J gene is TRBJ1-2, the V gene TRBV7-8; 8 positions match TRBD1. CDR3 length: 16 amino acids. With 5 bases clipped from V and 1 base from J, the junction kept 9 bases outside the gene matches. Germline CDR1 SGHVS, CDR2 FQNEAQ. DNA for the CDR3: TGTGCCAGCAGCCCATTTGGACAGGGCTATAACTATGGCTACACCTTC. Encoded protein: CASSPFGQGYNYGYTF.

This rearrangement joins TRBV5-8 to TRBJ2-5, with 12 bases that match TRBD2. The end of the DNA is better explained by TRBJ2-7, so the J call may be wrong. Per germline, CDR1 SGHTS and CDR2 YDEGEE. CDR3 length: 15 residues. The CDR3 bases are TGTGCCAGCAGCCTGCGACTAGCGGGAGCCCCCGAGCAGTACTTC. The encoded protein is CASSLRLAGAPEQYF.

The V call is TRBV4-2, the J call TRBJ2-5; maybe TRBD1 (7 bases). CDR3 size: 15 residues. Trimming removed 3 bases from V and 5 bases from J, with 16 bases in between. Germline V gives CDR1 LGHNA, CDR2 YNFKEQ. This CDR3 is CASSQGDRDWETQYF. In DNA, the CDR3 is TGTGCCAGCAGCCAGGGTGACAGGGACTGGGAGACCCAGTACTTC.

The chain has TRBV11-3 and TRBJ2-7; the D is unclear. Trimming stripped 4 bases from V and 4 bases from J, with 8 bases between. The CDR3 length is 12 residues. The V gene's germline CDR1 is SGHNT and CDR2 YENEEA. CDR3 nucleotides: TGTGCCAGCAGCTCAGAGTCTTACGAGCAGTACTTC. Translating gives CASSSESYEQYF.

Written as DNA, the CDR3 is TGTGCCAGCAGTGAACAGGAAGAGACCCAGTACTTC. This sequence encodes CASSEQEETQYF. The chain uses TRBV2 and TRBJ2-5; no clear D gene. The V gene's germline CDR1 is SNHLY and CDR2 FYNNEI. CDR3 length: 12 amino acids. V lost 2 bases and J 3 bases, leaving 4 bases between the germline ends.

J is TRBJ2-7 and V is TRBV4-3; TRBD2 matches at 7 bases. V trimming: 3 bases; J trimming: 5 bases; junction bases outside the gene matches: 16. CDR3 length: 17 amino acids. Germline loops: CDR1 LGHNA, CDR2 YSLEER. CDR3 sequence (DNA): TGCGCCAGCAGCCAGGGCATCCCGACTAGCAGCTTGGACGAGCAGTACTTC. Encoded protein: CASSQGIPTSSLDEQYF.

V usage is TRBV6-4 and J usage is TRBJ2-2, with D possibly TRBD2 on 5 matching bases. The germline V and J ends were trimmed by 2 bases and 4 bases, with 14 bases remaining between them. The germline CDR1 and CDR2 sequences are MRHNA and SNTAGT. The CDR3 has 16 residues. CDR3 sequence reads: CASSDRGLGPTGELFF. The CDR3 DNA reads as TGTGCCAGCAGTGACCGAGGGTTGGGTCCCACCGGGGAGCTGTTTTTT.

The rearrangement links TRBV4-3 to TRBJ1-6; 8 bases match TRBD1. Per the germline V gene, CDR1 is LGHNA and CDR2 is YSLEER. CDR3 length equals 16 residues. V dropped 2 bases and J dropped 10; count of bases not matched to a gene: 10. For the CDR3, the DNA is TGCGCCAGCAGCCAAATGGTCGGGCAGGGGGCATCACCCCTCCACTTT. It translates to CASSQMVGQGASPLHF.

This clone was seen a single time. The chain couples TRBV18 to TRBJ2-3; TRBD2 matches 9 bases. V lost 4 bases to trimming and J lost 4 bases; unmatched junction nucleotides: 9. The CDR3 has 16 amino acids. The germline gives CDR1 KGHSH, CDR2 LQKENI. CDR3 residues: CASSHASGTPPDTQYF. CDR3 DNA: TGTGCCAGCTCACATGCTAGCGGGACGCCCCCAGATACGCAGTATTTT.

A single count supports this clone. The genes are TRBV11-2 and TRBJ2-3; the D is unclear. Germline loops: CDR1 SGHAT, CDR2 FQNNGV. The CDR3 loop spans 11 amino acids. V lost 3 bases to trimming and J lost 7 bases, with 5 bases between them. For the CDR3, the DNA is TGTGCCAGCAGCTTCGACTATACGCAGTATTTT. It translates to CASSFDYTQYF. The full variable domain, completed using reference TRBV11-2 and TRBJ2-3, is EAGVAQSPRYKIIEKRQSVAFWCNPISGHATLYWYQQILGQGPKLLIQFQNNGVVDDSQLPKDRFSAERLKGVDSTLKIQPAKLEDSAVYLCASSFDYTQYFGPGTRLTVL.

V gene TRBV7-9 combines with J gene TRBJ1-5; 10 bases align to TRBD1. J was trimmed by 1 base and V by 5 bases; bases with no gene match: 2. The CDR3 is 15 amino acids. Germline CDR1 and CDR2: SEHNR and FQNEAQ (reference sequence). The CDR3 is CASSPTGGSNQPQHF. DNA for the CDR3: TGTGCCAGCAGCCCGACAGGGGGCAGCAATCAGCCCCAGCATTTT.

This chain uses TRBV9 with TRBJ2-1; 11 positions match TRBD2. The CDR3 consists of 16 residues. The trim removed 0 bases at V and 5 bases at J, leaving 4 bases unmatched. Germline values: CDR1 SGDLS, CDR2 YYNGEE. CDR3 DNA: TGTGCCAGCAGCGTAGCCCTAGCGGGAGGTCACAATGAGCAGTTCTTC. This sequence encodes CASSVALAGGHNEQFF. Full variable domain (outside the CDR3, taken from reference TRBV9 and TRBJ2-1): DSGVTQTPKHLITATGQRVTLRCSPRSGDLSVYWYQQSLDQGLQFLIQYYNGEERAKGNILERFSAQQFPDLHSELNLSSLELGDSALYFCASSVALAGGHNEQFFGPGTRLTVL.

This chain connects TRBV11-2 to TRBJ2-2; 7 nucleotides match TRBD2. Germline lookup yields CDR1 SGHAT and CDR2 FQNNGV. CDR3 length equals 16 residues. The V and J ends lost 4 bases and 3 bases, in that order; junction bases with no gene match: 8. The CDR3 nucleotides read TGTGCCAGCAGCTCCCGACTAGCTGCCGACACCGGGGAGCTGTTTTTT. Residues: CASSSRLAADTGELFF.

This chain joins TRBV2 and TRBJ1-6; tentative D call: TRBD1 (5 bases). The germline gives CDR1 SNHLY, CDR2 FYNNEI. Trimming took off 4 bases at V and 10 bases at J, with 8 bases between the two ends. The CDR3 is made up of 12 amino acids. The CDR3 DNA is TGTGCCAGCAGTGCAGACAGATCACCCCTCCACTTT. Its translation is CASSADRSPLHF.

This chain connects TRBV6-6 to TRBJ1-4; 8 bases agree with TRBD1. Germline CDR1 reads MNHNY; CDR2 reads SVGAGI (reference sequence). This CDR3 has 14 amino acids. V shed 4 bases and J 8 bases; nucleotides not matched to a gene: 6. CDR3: CASSSQGVGEKLFF. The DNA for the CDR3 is TGTGCCAGCAGTTCACAGGGGGTTGGGGAAAAACTGTTTTTT.

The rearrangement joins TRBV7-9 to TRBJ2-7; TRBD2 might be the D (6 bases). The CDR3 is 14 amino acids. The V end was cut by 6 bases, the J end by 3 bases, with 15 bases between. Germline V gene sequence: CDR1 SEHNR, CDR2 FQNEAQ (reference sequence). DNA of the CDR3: TGTGCCAGCAGTCACGGGACTCTGGTCTACGAGCAGTACTTC. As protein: CASSHGTLVYEQYF.

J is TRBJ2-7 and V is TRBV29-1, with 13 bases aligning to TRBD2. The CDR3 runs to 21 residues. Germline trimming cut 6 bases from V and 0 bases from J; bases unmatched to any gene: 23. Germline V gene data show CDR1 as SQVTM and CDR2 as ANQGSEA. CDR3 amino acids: CSVRGTPRPGLAGALSYEQYF. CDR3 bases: TGCAGCGTCAGAGGGACGCCACGACCCGGACTAGCGGGGGCCCTCTCCTACGAGCAGTACTTC.

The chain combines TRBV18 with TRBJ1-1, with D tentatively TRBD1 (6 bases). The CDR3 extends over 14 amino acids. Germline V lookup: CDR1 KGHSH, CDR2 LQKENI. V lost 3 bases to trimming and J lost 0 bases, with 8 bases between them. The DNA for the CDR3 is TGTGCCAGCTCACCCGGACAGCTGAACACTGAAGCTTTCTTT. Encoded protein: CASSPGQLNTEAFF.

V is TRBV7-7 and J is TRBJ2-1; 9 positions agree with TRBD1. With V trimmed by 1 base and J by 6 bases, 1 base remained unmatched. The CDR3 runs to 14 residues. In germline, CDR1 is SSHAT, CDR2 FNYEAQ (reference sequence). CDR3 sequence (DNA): TGTGCCAGCAGCTTAGGGACAGGGGTCAATGAGCAGTTCTTC. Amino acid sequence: CASSLGTGVNEQFF.

CDR3 bases: TGTGCCAGCAGCTTGCTCCAGGGCTCAAATGAAAAACTGTTTTTT. Protein: CASSLLQGSNEKLFF. This sequence joins TRBV5-5 and TRBJ1-4, with D possibly TRBD1 on 5 matching bases. V lost 1 base and J lost 5, with 12 bases in between. The length of the CDR3 is 15 residues. Germline V gene lookup returns CDR1 SGHKS and CDR2 YYEKEE (reference sequence).